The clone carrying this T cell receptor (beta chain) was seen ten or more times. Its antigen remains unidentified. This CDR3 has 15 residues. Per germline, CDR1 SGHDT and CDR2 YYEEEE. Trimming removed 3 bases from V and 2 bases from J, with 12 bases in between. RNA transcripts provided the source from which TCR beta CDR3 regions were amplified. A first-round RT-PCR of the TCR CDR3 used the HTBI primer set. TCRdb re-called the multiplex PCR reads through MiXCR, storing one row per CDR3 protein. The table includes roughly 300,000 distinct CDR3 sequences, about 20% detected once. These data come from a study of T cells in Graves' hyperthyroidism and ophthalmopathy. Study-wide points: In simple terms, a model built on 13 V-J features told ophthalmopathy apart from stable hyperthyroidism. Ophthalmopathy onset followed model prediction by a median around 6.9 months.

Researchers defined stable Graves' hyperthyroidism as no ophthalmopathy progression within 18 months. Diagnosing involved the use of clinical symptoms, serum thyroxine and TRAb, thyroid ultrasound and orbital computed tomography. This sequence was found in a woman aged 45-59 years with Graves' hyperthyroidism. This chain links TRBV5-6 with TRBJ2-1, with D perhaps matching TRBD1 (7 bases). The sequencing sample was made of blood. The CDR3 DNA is TGTGCCAGCAGCTGGCGGGACAGACCCTACAATGAGCAGTTCTTC. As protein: CASSWRDRPYNEQFF.